The clone carrying this TCR beta chain has just one count. The antigen is undetermined. This record comes from a study of neoadjuvant anti-PD-1 for oral cavity cancer. Study observations and caveats: After neoadjuvant nivolumab, PBMC T cell clonality was significantly higher in non-responders than responders.

These oral cavity squamous cell carcinomas were HPV-negative and locally advanced. Blood cells were analyzed directly, without culture or expansion. Six replicates per PBMC sample, mostly from roughly 500 ng of genomic DNA. Assay: immunoSEQ multiplex PCR; the TCRdb copy retains only in-frame clones and omits some. Counted here are about 80,000 clones, 84% occurring once; the ten biggest clones make up 2.5% to 3.5%. This specimen was PBMCs, taken before nivolumab (anti-PD-1) treatment. This TCR came from a person between 40 and 80 years old with oral cavity squamous cell carcinoma.

The CDR3 protein is CATRSQGSFEKLFF. CDR3 nucleotides: TGTGCCACCAGGTCACAGGGTTCGTTTGAAAAACTGTTTTTT. The rearrangement uses TRBV15 and TRBJ1-4; perhaps TRBD1 as D (6 bases). There are 14 residues in the CDR3. Germline-derived CDR1 and CDR2 are LNHNV and YYDKDF (reference sequence). V lost 6 bases and J lost 7, with 15 bases in between.